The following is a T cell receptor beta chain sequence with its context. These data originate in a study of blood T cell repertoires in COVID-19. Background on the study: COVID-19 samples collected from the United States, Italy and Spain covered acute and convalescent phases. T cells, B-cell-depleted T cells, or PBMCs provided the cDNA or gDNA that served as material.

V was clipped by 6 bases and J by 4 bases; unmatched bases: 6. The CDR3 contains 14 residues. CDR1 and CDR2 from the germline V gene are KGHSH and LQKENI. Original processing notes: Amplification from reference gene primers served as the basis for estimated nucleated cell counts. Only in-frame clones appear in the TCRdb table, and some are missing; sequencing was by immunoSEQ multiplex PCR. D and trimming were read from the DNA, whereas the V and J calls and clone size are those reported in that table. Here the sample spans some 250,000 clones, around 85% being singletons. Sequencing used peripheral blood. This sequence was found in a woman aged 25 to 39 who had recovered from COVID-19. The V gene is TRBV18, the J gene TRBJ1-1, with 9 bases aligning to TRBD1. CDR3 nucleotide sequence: TGTGCCAGCTCCCGCGGGACAGGGATCACTGAAGCTTTCTTT. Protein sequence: CASSRGTGITEAFF.